A selection of T cell receptor beta chains follows, all from one sample in a study of T cells in Graves' hyperthyroidism and ophthalmopathy. TCRdb recomputed calls from the multiplex PCR reads with MiXCR, one row per CDR3 protein. This sample has hundreds of thousands of distinct CDR3 sequences, with around 24% found just once. Sequencing was performed on blood. The receptors come from a woman in her 30s with Graves' ophthalmopathy. Both conserved end residues are part of each CDR3. D genes are given only for firm matches. Size is omitted from some rows. Given values are once, few, many or a class for expanded clones.

clone_size	d_call	v_call	j_call	cdr3_length	cdr3_aa	cdr3_nt
once	NA	TRBV12-3/TRBV12-4	TRBJ1-2	14	CASSFGQWQSGYTF	TGTGCCAGCAGTTTCGGGCAGTGGCAAAGCGGCTACACCTTC
NA	TRBD1	TRBV4-1	TRBJ1-5	15	CASSQPRTGNQPQHF	TGCGCCAGCAGCCAGCCACGGACAGGGAATCAGCCCCAGCATTTT
once	NA	TRBV6-5	TRBJ1-2	12	CASSFGSGGYTF	TGTGCCAGCAGTTTCGGGAGTGGTGGCTACACCTTC
NA	NA	TRBV19	TRBJ2-5	13	CASSIDRTSAQYF	TGTGCCAGTAGTATCGACAGAACTTCGGCCCAGTACTTC
many	NA	TRBV3-1	TRBJ1-1	14	CASSRASMNTEAFF	TGTGCCAGCAGCCGGGCCAGCATGAACACTGAAGCTTTCTTT
many	TRBD1	TRBV19	TRBJ1-2	16	CASTIEGGQALYGYTF	TGTGCCAGTACCATAGAAGGAGGACAGGCGCTCTATGGCTACACCTTC
NA	NA	TRBV6-1	TRBJ1-1	14	CASSVKPGNTEAFF	TGTGCCAGCAGTGTAAAGCCGGGGAACACTGAAGCTTTCTTT
many	NA	TRBV5-1	TRBJ2-7	15	CASSLGSGPAYEQYF	TGCGCCAGCAGCCTTGGGTCGGGCCCTGCCTACGAGCAGTACTTC
NA	NA	TRBV4-1	TRBJ1-1	15	CASSQSLGLNTEAFF	TGCGCCAGCAGCCAATCTTTGGGCCTAAACACTGAAGCTTTCTTT
many	NA	TRBV11-2	TRBJ1-1	13	CASSLHLYTEAFF	TGTGCCAGCAGCTTACACTTGTACACTGAAGCTTTCTTT
many	TRBD1	TRBV20-1	TRBJ2-6	16	CSARQGAGVKANVLTF	TGCAGTGCGAGACAGGGGGCAGGTGTAAAGGCCAACGTCCTGACTTTC
NA	TRBD1	TRBV20-1	TRBJ2-7	13	CSARDRVTYEQYF	TGCAGTGCTAGGGACAGGGTAACCTACGAGCAGTACTTC
many	NA	TRBV13	TRBJ1-2	12	CASSLVGDGYTF	TGTGCCAGCAGCTTGGTGGGGGATGGCTACACCTTC
many	NA	TRBV18	TRBJ1-2	12	CASSPTPDGYTF	TGTGCCAGCTCACCAACCCCTGATGGCTACACCTTC
many	NA	TRBV7-9	TRBJ1-1	12	CASSLAGVEAFF	TGTGCCAGCAGCTTAGCGGGGGTTGAAGCTTTCTTT
NA	NA	TRBV5-1	TRBJ2-7	15	CASSLGQAETYEQYF	TGCGCCAGCAGCTTGGGACAGGCAGAGACCTACGAGCAGTACTTC
NA	NA	TRBV7-2	TRBJ2-5	13	CASSLRVMETQYF	TGTGCCAGCAGCCTCAGGGTTATGGAGACCCAGTACTTC
NA	TRBD1	TRBV12-3/TRBV12-4	TRBJ2-2	16	CASSLGDRGRTGELFF	TGTGCCAGCAGTTTGGGGGACAGGGGGCGCACCGGGGAGCTGTTTTTT
many	NA	TRBV7-9	TRBJ2-7	13	CASSLVGAYEQYF	TGTGCCAGCAGCTTAGTGGGGGCCTACGAGCAGTACTTC
many	NA	TRBV2	TRBJ1-1	13	CASNSAMNTEAFF	TGTGCCAGCAACTCGGCGATGAACACTGAAGCTTTCTTT
many	TRBD2	TRBV2	TRBJ2-2	15	CASSAAGVNTGELFF	TGTGCCAGCAGTGCTGCGGGGGTTAACACCGGGGAGCTGTTTTTT
many	NA	TRBV20-1	TRBJ1-1	14	CSARDRRRNTEAFF	TGCAGTGCTAGAGACCGGCGAAGGAACACTGAAGCTTTCTTT
NA	NA	TRBV11-2	TRBJ1-1	17	CASSALPWTSSNTEAFF	TGTGCCAGCAGCGCCCTTCCCTGGACTTCGTCTAACACTGAAGCTTTCTTT
few	TRBD1	TRBV6-2/TRBV6-3	TRBJ2-1	15	CASRPRTGSYNEKFF	TGTGCCAGCAGACCCAGGACAGGGTCCTACAATGAGAAGTTCTTC
NA	NA	TRBV7-9	TRBJ1-2	13	CASSLVSADGYTF	TGTGCCAGCAGCTTAGTTTCTGCGGATGGCTACACCTTC
many	TRBD1	TRBV15	TRBJ1-1	16	CATSRDYRDRVTEAFF	TGTGCCACCAGCAGAGACTATCGGGACAGGGTTACTGAAGCTTTCTTT
NA	NA	TRBV2	TRBJ1-2	15	CASTDRSRSNYGYTF	TGTGCCAGCACCGACAGGTCAAGATCTAACTATGGCTACACCTTC
many	TRBD1	TRBV14	TRBJ2-7	15	CASSQGQGWLYEQYF	TGTGCCAGCAGCCAAGGACAGGGTTGGCTCTACGAGCAGTACTTC
few	NA	TRBV18	TRBJ2-5	16	CASSPPNGADPETQYF	TGTGCCAGCTCACCACCGAACGGTGCCGACCCTGAGACCCAGTACTTC
many	NA	TRBV6-5	TRBJ1-2	14	CASSYSVRDSGYTF	TGTGCCAGCAGTTACTCGGTCAGGGATAGTGGCTACACCTTC
few	NA	TRBV28	TRBJ2-5	12	CASRQASETQYF	TGTGCCAGCAGGCAGGCCTCTGAGACCCAGTACTTC
many	NA	TRBV7-6	TRBJ2-7	16	CASSKSVRGASYEQYF	TGTGCCAGCAGCAAAAGTGTCCGGGGGGCCTCCTACGAGCAGTACTTC
many	NA	TRBV12-3/TRBV12-4	TRBJ1-5	14	CASSFRSGGQPQHF	TGTGCCAGCAGTTTCCGATCGGGAGGCCAGCCCCAGCATTTT
many	NA	TRBV11-1	TRBJ2-6	17	CASSLAPLSSGANVLTF	TGTGCCAGCAGCTTAGCCCCCTTGAGTTCTGGGGCCAACGTCCTGACTTTC
many	TRBD2	TRBV3-1	TRBJ2-5	14	CASSTTSGGETQYF	TGTGCCAGCAGTACGACTAGCGGGGGAGAGACCCAGTACTTC
once	NA	TRBV12-3/TRBV12-4	TRBJ1-1	13	CASSNRAGAEAFF	TGTGCCAGCAGTAACCGGGCTGGCGCTGAAGCTTTCTTT
NA	NA	TRBV15	TRBJ2-5	11	CATSAQETQYF	TGTGCCACCAGCGCACAAGAGACCCAGTACTTC
many	NA	TRBV28	TRBJ2-5	13	CASSLLDRETQYF	TGTGCCAGCAGTTTATTGGATCGGGAGACCCAGTACTTC
many	TRBD1	TRBV20-1	TRBJ1-1	16	CSASRPGQGLNTEAFF	TGCAGTGCTAGCCGACCGGGACAGGGTTTGAACACTGAAGCTTTCTTT
many	NA	TRBV12-3/TRBV12-4	TRBJ2-7	11	CASGNRYEQYF	TGTGCCAGCGGTAACAGGTACGAGCAGTACTTC
many	NA	TRBV27	TRBJ1-1	15	CASSLSQILNTEAFF	TGTGCCAGCAGTTTATCGCAGATACTGAACACTGAAGCTTTCTTT
few	NA	TRBV28	TRBJ1-1	13	CATGNRVPTEAFF	TGTGCCACCGGGAACAGGGTTCCCACTGAAGCTTTCTTT
NA	TRBD2	TRBV12-3/TRBV12-4	TRBJ2-5	16	CASSARLAGGQETQYF	TGTGCCAGCAGTGCGCGACTAGCGGGGGGCCAAGAGACCCAGTACTTC
many	NA	TRBV12-3/TRBV12-4	TRBJ1-1	15	CASSPNPFEDTEAFF	TGTGCCAGCAGCCCGAACCCATTCGAGGACACTGAAGCTTTCTTT
many	NA	TRBV12-5	TRBJ1-2	17	CASGLVLDRSTRDGYTF	TGTGCTAGTGGTTTGGTACTAGACAGAAGTACTCGCGATGGCTACACCTTC
NA	TRBD1	TRBV5-1	TRBJ2-4	15	CASSLATGGRNIKYF	TGCGCCAGCAGCTTGGCGACAGGGGGCAGAAACATTAAGTACTTC
NA	NA	TRBV20-1	TRBJ1-5	14	CSASGETSNQHQHF	TGCAGTGCTAGTGGGGAAACTAGCAATCAGCACCAGCATTTT
few	TRBD1	TRBV6-2/TRBV6-3	TRBJ2-7	16	CASIQIPGQNFYEQYF	TGTGCCAGCATACAGATACCGGGACAGAACTTCTACGAGCAGTACTTC
many	NA	TRBV19	TRBJ1-1	16	CASSRPGTPMNTEAFF	TGTGCCAGTAGTCGACCCGGGACACCCATGAACACTGAAGCTTTCTTT
many	NA	TRBV5-1	TRBJ1-1	16	CASSLAGGGVNTEAFF	TGCGCCAGCAGCTTGGCCGGCGGGGGGGTGAACACTGAAGCTTTCTTT
many	NA	TRBV30	TRBJ1-1	14	CAWSFLGVNTEAFF	TGTGCCTGGAGTTTCCTCGGGGTAAACACTGAAGCTTTCTTT